This T cell receptor (beta chain) was obtained from a study of blood T cells in healthy people across ages. The study, taken as a whole, reports: Per million T cells, TCR beta diversity dropped about linearly as age rose. When set beside aged donors, long-lived donors presented more naive CD4+ cells and higher diversity.

Through a sample-barcoded 5' primer and a J-beta primer mix, a second PCR was run for about 6 to 12 cycles. Researchers report that a template-switch adaptor with 12 random nucleotides tagged each cDNA molecule. Each CDR3 protein gets one entry after TCRdb re-called the 5' RACE reads with MiXCR. The table shows fewer than 2,000,000 distinct CDR3 sequences, with around 40% occurring only once. This clonotype has only a few counts. The antigen is undetermined. CDR1 and CDR2 (germline): MNHEY, SMNVEV (reference sequence). The V and J ends lost 6 bases and 5 bases respectively, with 16 bases between them. CDR3 length: 14 residues. Each donor was a healthy Caucasian individual from Russia, aged roughly 6 to 90.

Sequencing was performed on blood. This TCR was sampled from a human donor in good health. The V gene is TRBV27, the J gene TRBJ1-2; D may be TRBD1 (5 bases). CDR3 sequence: CASRGSGTAYGYTF. The CDR3 bases are TGTGCCAGCAGAGGATCCGGGACGGCATATGGCTACACCTTC.